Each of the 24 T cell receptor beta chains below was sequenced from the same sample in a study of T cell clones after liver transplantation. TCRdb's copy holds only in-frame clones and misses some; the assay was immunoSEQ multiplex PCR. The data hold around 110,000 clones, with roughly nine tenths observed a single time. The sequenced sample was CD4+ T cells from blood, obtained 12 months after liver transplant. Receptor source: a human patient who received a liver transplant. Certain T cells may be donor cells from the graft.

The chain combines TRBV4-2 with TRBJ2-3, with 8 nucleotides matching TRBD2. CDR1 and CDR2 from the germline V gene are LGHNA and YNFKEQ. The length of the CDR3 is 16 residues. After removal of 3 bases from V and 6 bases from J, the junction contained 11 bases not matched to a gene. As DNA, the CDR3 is TGTGCCAGCAGCCAGACTTCTATCGGGAGGGCGGATACGCAGTATTTT. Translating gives CASSQTSIGRADTQYF.

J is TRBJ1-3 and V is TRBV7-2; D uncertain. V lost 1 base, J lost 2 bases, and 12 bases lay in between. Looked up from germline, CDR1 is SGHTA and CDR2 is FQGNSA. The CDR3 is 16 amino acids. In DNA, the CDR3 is TGTGCCAGCAGCTTAGGGATCGGGGATACTGGAAACACCATATATTTT. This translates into CASSLGIGDTGNTIYF.

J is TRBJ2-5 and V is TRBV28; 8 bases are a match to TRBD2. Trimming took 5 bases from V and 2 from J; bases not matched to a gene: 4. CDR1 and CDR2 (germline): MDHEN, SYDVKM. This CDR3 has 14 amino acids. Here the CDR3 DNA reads TGTGCCAGCAGTACCCCTAGCGGGCAAGAGACCCAGTACTTC. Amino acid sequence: CASSTPSGQETQYF.

The CDR3 loop reads CASSRMPDPYEQYF. The CDR3 DNA follows: TGCGCCAGCAGCCGAATGCCGGACCCCTACGAGCAGTACTTC. The V gene is TRBV5-1, the J gene TRBJ2-7; no definite D call. V lost 4 bases and J 2 bases, leaving 13 bases between the germline ends. The length of the CDR3 is 14 residues. Germline CDR1 reads SGHRS; CDR2 reads YFSETQ.

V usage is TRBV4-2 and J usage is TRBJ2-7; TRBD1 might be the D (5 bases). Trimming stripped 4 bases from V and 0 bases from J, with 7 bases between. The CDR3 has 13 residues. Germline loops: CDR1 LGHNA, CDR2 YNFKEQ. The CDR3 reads CASSRTGSYEQYF. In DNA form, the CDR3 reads TGTGCCAGCAGCCGCACAGGCTCCTACGAGCAGTACTTC.

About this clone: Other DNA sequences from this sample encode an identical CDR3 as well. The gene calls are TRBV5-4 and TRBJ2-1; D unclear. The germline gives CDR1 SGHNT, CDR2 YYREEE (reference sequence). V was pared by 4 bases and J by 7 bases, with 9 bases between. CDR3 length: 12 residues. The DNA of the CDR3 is TGTGCCAGCAGCCTTGACCGAAATGAGCAGTTCTTC. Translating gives CASSLDRNEQFF.

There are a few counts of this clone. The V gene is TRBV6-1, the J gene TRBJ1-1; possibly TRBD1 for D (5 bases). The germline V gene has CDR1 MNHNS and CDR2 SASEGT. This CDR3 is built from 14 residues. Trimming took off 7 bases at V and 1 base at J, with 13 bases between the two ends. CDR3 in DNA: TGTGCCAGCACTATGGGACTGTGGAACACTGAAGCTTTCTTT. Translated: CASTMGLWNTEAFF.

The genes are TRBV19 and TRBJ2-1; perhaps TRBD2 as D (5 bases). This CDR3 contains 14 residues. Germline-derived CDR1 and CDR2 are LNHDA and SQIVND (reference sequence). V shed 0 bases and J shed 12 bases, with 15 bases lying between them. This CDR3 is CASSIDTSGFWQFF. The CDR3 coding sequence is TGTGCCAGTAGTATAGATACCAGCGGCTTCTGGCAGTTCTTC.

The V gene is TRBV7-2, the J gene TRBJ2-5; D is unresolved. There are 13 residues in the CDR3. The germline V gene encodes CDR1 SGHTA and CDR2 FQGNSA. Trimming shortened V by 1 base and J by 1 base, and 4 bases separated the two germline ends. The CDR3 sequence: CASSLGPQETQYF. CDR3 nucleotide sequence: TGTGCCAGCAGCTTAGGACCCCAAGAGACCCAGTACTTC. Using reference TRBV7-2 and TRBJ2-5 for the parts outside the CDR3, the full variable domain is GAGVSQSPSNKVTEKGKDVELRCDPISGHTALYWYRQSLGQGLEFLIYFQGNSAPDKSGLPSDRFSAERTGGSVSTLTIQRTQQEDSAVYLCASSLGPQETQYFGPGTRLLVL.

CDR3 DNA sequence: TGCGCCAGCAGCTTGAGAACAGGGGGCCAAGAGACCCAGTACTTC. The encoded protein is CASSLRTGGQETQYF. The V gene is TRBV5-1, the J gene TRBJ2-5; 8 bases align to TRBD1. V lost 1 base, J lost 1 base, and 3 bases stayed unmatched. CDR1 is SGHRS and CDR2 is YFSETQ in the germline V gene. The CDR3 length is 15 residues.

CDR3 sequence reads: CASSPQGPGNQPQHF. The CDR3 DNA follows: TGTGCCAGCTCACCACAGGGTCCGGGCAATCAGCCCCAGCATTTT. This chain connects TRBV18 to TRBJ1-5; D is undetermined. Germline CDR1 and CDR2: KGHSH and LQKENI. This CDR3 is built from 15 residues. The V end lost 1 base, the J end lost 2 bases, and 9 bases lay between the germline ends.

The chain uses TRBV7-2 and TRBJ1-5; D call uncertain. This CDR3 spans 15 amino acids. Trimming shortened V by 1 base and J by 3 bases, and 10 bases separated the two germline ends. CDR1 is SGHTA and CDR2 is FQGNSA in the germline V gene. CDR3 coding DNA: TGTGCCAGCAGCTTAGTGGGCGGATCCAATCAGCCCCAGCATTTT. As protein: CASSLVGGSNQPQHF.

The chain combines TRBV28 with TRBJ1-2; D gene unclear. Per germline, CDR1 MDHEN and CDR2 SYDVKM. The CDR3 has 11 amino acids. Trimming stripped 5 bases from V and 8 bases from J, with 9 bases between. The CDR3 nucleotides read TGTGCCAGCAGTGCGACCCGAGGCTACACCTTC. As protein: CASSATRGYTF.

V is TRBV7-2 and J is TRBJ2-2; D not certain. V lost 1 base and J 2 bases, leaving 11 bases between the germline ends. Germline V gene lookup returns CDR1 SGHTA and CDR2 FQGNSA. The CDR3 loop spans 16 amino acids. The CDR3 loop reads CASSLVPGANTGELFF. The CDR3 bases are TGTGCCAGCAGCTTAGTACCAGGAGCTAACACCGGGGAGCTGTTTTTT.

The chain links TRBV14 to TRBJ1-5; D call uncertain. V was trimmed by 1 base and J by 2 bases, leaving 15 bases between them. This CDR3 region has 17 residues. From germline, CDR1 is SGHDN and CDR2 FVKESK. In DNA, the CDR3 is TGTGCCAGCAGCCAAGCCCCCTCGGGGAGGGGCAATCAGCCCCAGCATTTT. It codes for CASSQAPSGRGNQPQHF.

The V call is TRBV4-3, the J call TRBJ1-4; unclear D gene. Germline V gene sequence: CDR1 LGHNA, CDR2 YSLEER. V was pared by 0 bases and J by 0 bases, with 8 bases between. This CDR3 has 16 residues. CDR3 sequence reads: CASSQDRVTTNEKLFF. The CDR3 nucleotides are TGCGCCAGCAGCCAAGATAGGGTTACAACTAATGAAAAACTGTTTTTT.

CDR3 amino acids: CASTLGPWDEQFF. CDR3 in DNA: TGTGCCAGCACCCTGGGACCTTGGGATGAGCAGTTCTTC. The chain joins TRBV6-1 to TRBJ2-1; D might be TRBD1 or TRBD2, each matching 5 bases. There are 13 residues in the CDR3. The germline V gene has CDR1 MNHNS and CDR2 SASEGT. V lost 7 bases and J 8 bases, leaving 15 bases between the germline ends.

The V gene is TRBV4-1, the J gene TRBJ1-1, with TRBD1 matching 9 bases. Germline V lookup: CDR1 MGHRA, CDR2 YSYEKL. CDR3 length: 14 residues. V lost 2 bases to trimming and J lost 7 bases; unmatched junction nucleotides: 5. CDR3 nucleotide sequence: TGCGCCAGCAGCCAAAACAGGGGGCTGGTTGAAGCTTTCTTT. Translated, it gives CASSQNRGLVEAFF.

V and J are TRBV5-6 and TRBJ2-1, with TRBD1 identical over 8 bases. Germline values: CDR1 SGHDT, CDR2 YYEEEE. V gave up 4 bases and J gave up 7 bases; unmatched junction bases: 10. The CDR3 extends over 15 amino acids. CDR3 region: CASSRDRGVRNEQFF. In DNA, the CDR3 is TGTGCCAGCAGCCGAGACAGGGGAGTTAGAAATGAGCAGTTCTTC.

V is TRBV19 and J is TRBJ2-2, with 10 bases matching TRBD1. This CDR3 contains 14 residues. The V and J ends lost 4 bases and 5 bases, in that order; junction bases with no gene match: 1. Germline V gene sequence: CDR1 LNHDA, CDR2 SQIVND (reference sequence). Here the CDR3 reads CASSTGQGTGELFF. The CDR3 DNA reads TGTGCCAGTAGTACGGGACAGGGGACCGGGGAGCTGTTTTTT.

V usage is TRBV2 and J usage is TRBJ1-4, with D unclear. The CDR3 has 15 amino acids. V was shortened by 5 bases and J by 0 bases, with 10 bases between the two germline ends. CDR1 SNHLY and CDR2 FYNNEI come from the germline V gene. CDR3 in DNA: TGTGCCAGCAGTCCCTGGACGTCAACTAATGAAAAACTGTTTTTT. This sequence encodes CASSPWTSTNEKLFF.

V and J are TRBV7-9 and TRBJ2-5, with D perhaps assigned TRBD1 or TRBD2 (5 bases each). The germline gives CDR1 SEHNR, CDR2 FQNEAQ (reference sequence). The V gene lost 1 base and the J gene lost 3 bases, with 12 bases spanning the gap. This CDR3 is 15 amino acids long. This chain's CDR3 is CASSLVLGAKETQYF. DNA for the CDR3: TGTGCCAGCAGCTTAGTGCTCGGGGCAAAAGAGACCCAGTACTTC.

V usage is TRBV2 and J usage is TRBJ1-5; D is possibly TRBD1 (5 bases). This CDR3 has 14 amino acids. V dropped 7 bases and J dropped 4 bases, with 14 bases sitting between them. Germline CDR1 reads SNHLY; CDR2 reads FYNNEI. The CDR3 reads CASNQGLKNQPQHF. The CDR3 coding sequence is TGTGCCAGCAACCAGGGACTGAAGAATCAGCCCCAGCATTTT.

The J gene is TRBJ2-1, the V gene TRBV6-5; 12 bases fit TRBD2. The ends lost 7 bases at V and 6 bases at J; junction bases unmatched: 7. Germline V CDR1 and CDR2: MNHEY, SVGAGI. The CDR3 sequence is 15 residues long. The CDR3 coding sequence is TGTGCCAGCACCAGACTAGCGGGAGTCTCCAATGAGCAGTTCTTC. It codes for CASTRLAGVSNEQFF.